This is a list of T cell receptor beta chains from one sample in a study of T cells after posttransplantation cyclophosphamide. TCRdb's copy holds only in-frame clones and misses some; the assay was immunoSEQ multiplex PCR. The sample presents 30,000 to 40,000 clones, none singletons. Sequencing was performed on PBMCs. The receptors derive from a man aged 50 to 60 in good health, CMV-negative, and a related stem cell transplant donor. Each CDR3 is given with its conserved first and last residue. The D gene is left open where the match is weak. The size of a clone is reported for some rows only, either as once, few or many, or as a class for expanded clones.

j_call: TRBJ1-5
v_call: TRBV6-5
clone_size: many
d_call: NA
cdr3_nt: TGTGCCAGCAGTCCGGGGGTCCGGGGAAATCAGCCCCAGCATTTT
cdr3_aa: CASSPGVRGNQPQHF

j_call: TRBJ1-5
v_call: TRBV6-1
clone_size: many
d_call: TRBD1
cdr3_nt: TGTGCCAGCAGTATGACAGGGGGCTATCAGCCCCAGCATTTT
cdr3_aa: CASSMTGGYQPQHF

j_call: TRBJ1-1
v_call: TRBV18
clone_size: few
d_call: NA
cdr3_nt: TGTGCCAGCTCACCACCGCGAGGGGGAGATGCTGAAGCTTTCTTT
cdr3_aa: CASSPPRGGDAEAFF

j_call: TRBJ1-4
v_call: TRBV5-6
clone_size: NA
d_call: NA
cdr3_nt: TGTGCCAGCAGCACCCGACGTTGCGGTAGAACTGTTTTT
cdr3_aa: CASSTRRCGRTVF

j_call: TRBJ2-7
v_call: TRBV27
clone_size: many
d_call: NA
cdr3_nt: TGTGCCAGCAGTCCCCGCCCCCAGGGTCGGGAGCAGTACTTC
cdr3_aa: CASSPRPQGREQYF

j_call: TRBJ2-7
v_call: TRBV15
clone_size: many
d_call: NA
cdr3_nt: TGTGCCACCAGCGGGAGGCAGGGTGGCAACGAGCAGTACTTC
cdr3_aa: CATSGRQGGNEQYF

j_call: TRBJ2-3
v_call: TRBV30
clone_size: many
d_call: NA
cdr3_nt: TGTGCCTGGAGAGGGTCAGGGTCCACAGATACGCAGTATTTT
cdr3_aa: CAWRGSGSTDTQYF

j_call: TRBJ2-7
v_call: TRBV27
clone_size: many
d_call: TRBD2
cdr3_nt: TGTGCCAGCAGTTTGGGCCCGGGGAGGGCCTACGAGCAGTACTTC
cdr3_aa: CASSLGPGRAYEQYF

j_call: TRBJ2-1
v_call: TRBV29-1
clone_size: many
d_call: TRBD1
cdr3_nt: TGCAGCGTGGCCCGGGACAGCCACAATGAGCAGTTCTTC
cdr3_aa: CSVARDSHNEQFF

j_call: TRBJ2-1
v_call: TRBV18
clone_size: few
d_call: TRBD2
cdr3_nt: TGTGCCAGCTCACGGAGCGGGGGGAATGAGCAGTTCTTC
cdr3_aa: CASSRSGGNEQFF

j_call: TRBJ1-6
v_call: TRBV27
clone_size: many
d_call: NA
cdr3_nt: TGTGCCAGCAGACTAGACGGCTCCTATAATTCACCCCTCCACTTT
cdr3_aa: CASRLDGSYNSPLHF

j_call: TRBJ1-2
v_call: TRBV5-1
clone_size: many
d_call: NA
cdr3_nt: TGCGCCAGCAGCGGTGGACGGACGGGAACCTTGGGCTACACCTTC
cdr3_aa: CASSGGRTGTLGYTF

j_call: TRBJ1-1
v_call: TRBV7-3
clone_size: many
d_call: TRBD1
cdr3_nt: TGTGCCAGCAGCTCCCCGGGACAGGGTAGCACTGAAGCTTTCTTT
cdr3_aa: CASSSPGQGSTEAFF

j_call: TRBJ1-2
v_call: TRBV5-8
clone_size: many
d_call: NA
cdr3_nt: TGTGCCAGCACCATTCAACCGGGAACGTTCTATGGCTACACCTTC
cdr3_aa: CASTIQPGTFYGYTF

j_call: TRBJ1-5
v_call: TRBV18
clone_size: many
d_call: NA
cdr3_nt: TGTGCCAGCACGGGGGACCGTAATCAGCCCCAGCATTTT
cdr3_aa: CASTGDRNQPQHF

j_call: TRBJ2-3
v_call: TRBV7-9
clone_size: many
d_call: TRBD2
cdr3_nt: TGTGCCAGCAGCTTAGTTGCGGGGGGGGATACGCAGTATTTT
cdr3_aa: CASSLVAGGDTQYF

j_call: TRBJ2-7
v_call: TRBV11-2
clone_size: many
d_call: NA
cdr3_nt: TGTGCCAGCAGCTTAGGACCAGGGTATTACGAGCAGTACTTC
cdr3_aa: CASSLGPGYYEQYF

j_call: TRBJ1-4
v_call: TRBV7-6
clone_size: NA
d_call: NA
cdr3_nt: TGTGCCAGCAGCCCCCGTCAGGTGCATAATAATGAAAAACTGTTTTTT
cdr3_aa: CASSPRQVHNNEKLFF

j_call: TRBJ2-4
v_call: TRBV5-8
clone_size: NA
d_call: TRBD1
cdr3_nt: TGTGCCAGCAGCACCCTCAGTGGACAGGGTAGCATTCAGTACTTC
cdr3_aa: CASSTLSGQGSIQYF

j_call: TRBJ2-3
v_call: TRBV18
clone_size: many
d_call: TRBD1
cdr3_nt: TGTGCCAGCTCACCATCGACAGGGAATTATGGCACAGATACGCAGTATTTT
cdr3_aa: CASSPSTGNYGTDTQYF

j_call: TRBJ2-5
v_call: TRBV10-3
clone_size: NA
d_call: NA
cdr3_nt: TGTGCCACGACCGGGACTTATTTCGGGACCCAGTACTTC
cdr3_aa: CATTGTYFGTQYF

j_call: TRBJ1-3
v_call: TRBV5-1
clone_size: many
d_call: NA
cdr3_nt: TGCGCCAGCAGCTCAACGCCGTTAGTCAGGGCTGGAAACACCATATATTTT
cdr3_aa: CASSSTPLVRAGNTIYF

j_call: TRBJ2-1
v_call: TRBV9
clone_size: few
d_call: TRBD2
cdr3_nt: TGTGCCAGCAGCGTAGTGGGTAGCGGGGGGGCCGACAATGAGCAGTTCTTC
cdr3_aa: CASSVVGSGGADNEQFF

j_call: TRBJ1-1
v_call: TRBV19
clone_size: medium-sized
d_call: NA
cdr3_nt: TGTGCCAGTAGTATAGAGGCGGGCACTGAAGCTTTCTTT
cdr3_aa: CASSIEAGTEAFF

j_call: TRBJ2-7
v_call: TRBV14
clone_size: many
d_call: TRBD2
cdr3_nt: TGTGCCAGCAGCCAGCGAACGGGTAGACTAGCGGGAGTCTACGAGCAGTACTTC
cdr3_aa: CASSQRTGRLAGVYEQYF

j_call: TRBJ2-3
v_call: TRBV6-6
clone_size: NA
d_call: NA
cdr3_nt: TGTGCCAGCAGTTACCGCAGGGGCGCAGATACGCAGTATTTT
cdr3_aa: CASSYRRGADTQYF

j_call: TRBJ1-2
v_call: TRBV5-6
clone_size: many
d_call: NA
cdr3_nt: TGTGCCAGCAGCTTCAGGGGTCTGAACTATGGCTACACCTTC
cdr3_aa: CASSFRGLNYGYTF

j_call: TRBJ1-6
v_call: TRBV5-1
clone_size: many
d_call: NA
cdr3_nt: TGCGCCAGCAGCCCACAGGGATTAAACCCCAATTCACCCCTCCACTTT
cdr3_aa: CASSPQGLNPNSPLHF

j_call: TRBJ2-5
v_call: TRBV27
clone_size: few
d_call: TRBD1
cdr3_nt: TGTGCCAGCAGGCGAGGGGGCGCCGGGGAGACCCAGTACTTC
cdr3_aa: CASRRGGAGETQYF

j_call: TRBJ1-2
v_call: TRBV27
clone_size: NA
d_call: NA
cdr3_nt: TGTGCCAGCAGTTTAAGTAGGACAGCGAATTATGGCTACACCTTC
cdr3_aa: CASSLSRTANYGYTF

j_call: TRBJ2-7
v_call: TRBV19
clone_size: many
d_call: NA
cdr3_nt: TGTGCCAGTAGGCGGTCTGACGGCGGCGACGAGCAGTACTTC
cdr3_aa: CASRRSDGGDEQYF

j_call: TRBJ1-5
v_call: TRBV9
clone_size: many
d_call: NA
cdr3_nt: TGTGCCAGCAGCGTAGGCCCAGGGCCAGACAATCAGCCCCAGCATTTT
cdr3_aa: CASSVGPGPDNQPQHF

j_call: TRBJ2-7
v_call: TRBV6-5
clone_size: many
d_call: TRBD1
cdr3_nt: TGTGCCAGCAGCTTAAGTCCCGGGACAGATTACGAGCAGTACTTC
cdr3_aa: CASSLSPGTDYEQYF

j_call: TRBJ2-7
v_call: TRBV14
clone_size: many
d_call: NA
cdr3_nt: TGTGCCAGTCAAGGGGGGGCTTCCTACGAGCAGTACTTC
cdr3_aa: CASQGGASYEQYF

j_call: TRBJ1-6
v_call: TRBV18
clone_size: many
d_call: NA
cdr3_nt: TGTGCCAGCTCACCAAACCCTCCCTTAGATAATTCACCCCTCCACTTT
cdr3_aa: CASSPNPPLDNSPLHF